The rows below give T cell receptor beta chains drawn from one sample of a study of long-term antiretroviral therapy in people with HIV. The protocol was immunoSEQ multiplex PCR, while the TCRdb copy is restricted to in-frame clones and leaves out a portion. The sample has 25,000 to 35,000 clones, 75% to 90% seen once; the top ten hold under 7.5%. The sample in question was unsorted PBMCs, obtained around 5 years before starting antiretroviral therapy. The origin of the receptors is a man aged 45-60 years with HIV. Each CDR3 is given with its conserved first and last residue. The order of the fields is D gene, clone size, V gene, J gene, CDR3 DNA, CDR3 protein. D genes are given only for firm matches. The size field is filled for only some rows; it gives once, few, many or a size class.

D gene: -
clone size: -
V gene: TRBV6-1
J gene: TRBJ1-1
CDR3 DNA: TGTGCCAGCAGGGACCAAACTGAAGCTTTCTTT
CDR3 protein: CASRDQTEAFF

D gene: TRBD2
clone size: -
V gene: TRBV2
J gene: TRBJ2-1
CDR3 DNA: TGTGCCAGCAGTGCGACTAGCGGGAGCGATGAGCAGTTCTTC
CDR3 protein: CASSATSGSDEQFF

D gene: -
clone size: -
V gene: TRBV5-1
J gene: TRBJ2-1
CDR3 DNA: TGCGCCAGCAGCTTGGCAGCGGGTACCTCCTACAATGAGCAGTTCTTC
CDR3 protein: CASSLAAGTSYNEQFF

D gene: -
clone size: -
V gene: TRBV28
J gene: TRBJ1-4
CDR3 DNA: TGTGCCAGCAGTTATACAGGAGGGGTTGAAAAACTGTTTTTT
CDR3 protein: CASSYTGGVEKLFF

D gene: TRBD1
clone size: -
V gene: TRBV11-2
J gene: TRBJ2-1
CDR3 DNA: TGTGCCAGCAGCCTGACCGGGACAGGGGCTTGGGAGCAGTTCTTC
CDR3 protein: CASSLTGTGAWEQFF

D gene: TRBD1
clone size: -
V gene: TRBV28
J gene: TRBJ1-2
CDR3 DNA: TGTGCCAGCAGTTTCCTTCGACAGGGGGCCGACGGCTACACCTTC
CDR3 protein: CASSFLRQGADGYTF

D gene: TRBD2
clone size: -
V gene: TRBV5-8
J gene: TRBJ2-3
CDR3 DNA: TGTGCCAGCAGCTTGGCTTGGGCGGGGGGGCCTGCAGATACGCAGTATTTT
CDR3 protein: CASSLAWAGGPADTQYF

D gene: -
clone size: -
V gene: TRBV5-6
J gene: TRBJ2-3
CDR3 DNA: TGTGCCAGCAGCTCCCGGGACATCGGAGATACGCAGTATTTT
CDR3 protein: CASSSRDIGDTQYF

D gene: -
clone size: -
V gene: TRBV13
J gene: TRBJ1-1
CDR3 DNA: TGTGCCAGCAGCTTTTATAGTACAGGGCCGCCTGAAGCTTTCTTT
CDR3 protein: CASSFYSTGPPEAFF

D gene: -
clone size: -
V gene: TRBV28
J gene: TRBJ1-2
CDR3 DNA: TGTGCCAGCAGTTTCGTTGACACCGTAGATGGCTACACCTTC
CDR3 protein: CASSFVDTVDGYTF

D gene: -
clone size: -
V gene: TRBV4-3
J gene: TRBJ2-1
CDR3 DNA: TGCGCCAGCAGCCTAACGGGAAGCTCCTACAATGAGCAGTTCTTC
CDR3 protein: CASSLTGSSYNEQFF

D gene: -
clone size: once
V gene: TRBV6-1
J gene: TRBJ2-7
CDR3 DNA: TGTGCCAGCACGGACCATGCGGGGCTTGGGAACGAGCAGTACTTC
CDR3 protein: CASTDHAGLGNEQYF

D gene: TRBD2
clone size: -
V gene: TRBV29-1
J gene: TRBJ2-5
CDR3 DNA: TGCAGCGTTGTAACTAGCGGTCAAGAGACCCAGTACTTC
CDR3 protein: CSVVTSGQETQYF

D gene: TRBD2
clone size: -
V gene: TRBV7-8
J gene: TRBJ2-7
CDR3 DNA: TGTGCCAGCAGCCCCCGGGGTAGCGGGACGTACGAGCAGTACTTC
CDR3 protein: CASSPRGSGTYEQYF

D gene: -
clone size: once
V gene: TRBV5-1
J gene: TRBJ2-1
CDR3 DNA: TGCGCCAGCAGCTTGGGGCCTCGGGGCAGGTACAATGAGCAGTTCTTC
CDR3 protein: CASSLGPRGRYNEQFF

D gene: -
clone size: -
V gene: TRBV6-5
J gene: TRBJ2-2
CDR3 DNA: TGTGCCAGCAGTTACTCCGGCATGTCGGGGGAGCTGTTTTTT
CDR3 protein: CASSYSGMSGELFF

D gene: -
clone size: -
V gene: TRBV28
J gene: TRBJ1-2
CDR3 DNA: TGTGCCAGCAGTTTAAAACAGGGCCCCTTCACCTTC
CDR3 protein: CASSLKQGPFTF

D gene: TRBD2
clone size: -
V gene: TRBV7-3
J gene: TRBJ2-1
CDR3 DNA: TGTGCCAGCAGCTTTTTAGCGGGGGTTTACAATGAGCAGTTCTTC
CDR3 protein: CASSFLAGVYNEQFF

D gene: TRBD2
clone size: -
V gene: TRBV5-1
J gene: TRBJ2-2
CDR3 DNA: TGCGCCAGCAGTACCGGACACATACTAGCGGGGGCGAACACCGGGGAGCTGTTTTTT
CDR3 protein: CASSTGHILAGANTGELFF

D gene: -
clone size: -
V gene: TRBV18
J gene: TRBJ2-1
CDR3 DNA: TGTGCCAGCTCACCGAGAAAACAGAGCTCCTACAATGAGCAGTTCTTC
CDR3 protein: CASSPRKQSSYNEQFF

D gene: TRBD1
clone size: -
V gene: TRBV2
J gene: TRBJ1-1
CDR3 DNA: TGTGCCAGCAGCGCGGGACAGGGTTGGACTGAAGCTTTCTTT
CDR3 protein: CASSAGQGWTEAFF

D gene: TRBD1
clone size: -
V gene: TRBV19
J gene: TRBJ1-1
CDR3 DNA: TGTGCCAGTACCAGGGGACAGGTAAACACTGAAGCTTTCTTT
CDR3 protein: CASTRGQVNTEAFF

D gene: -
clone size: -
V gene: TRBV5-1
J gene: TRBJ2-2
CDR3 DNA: TGCGCCAGCAGGTTGGACCGAACCGGGGAGCTGTTTTTT
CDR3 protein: CASRLDRTGELFF

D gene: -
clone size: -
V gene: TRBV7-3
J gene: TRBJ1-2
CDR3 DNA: TGTGCCAGCAGCCCCACCCCCGCGGGGTTCTACACCTTC
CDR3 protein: CASSPTPAGFYTF

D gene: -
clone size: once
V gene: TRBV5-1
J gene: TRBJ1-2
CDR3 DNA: TGCGCCAGCAGCTTGGCCAGTACGACCCCGCGAGGCTACACCTTC
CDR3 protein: CASSLASTTPRGYTF

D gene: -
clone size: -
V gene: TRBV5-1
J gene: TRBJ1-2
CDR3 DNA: TGCGCCAGCAGCTTGGGCCAGGTGGACTATGGCTACACCTTC
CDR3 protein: CASSLGQVDYGYTF

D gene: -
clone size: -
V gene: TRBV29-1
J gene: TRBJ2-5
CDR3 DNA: TGCAGCGTTCCCCCTATTAAGGATATGAGGAGACTGTACCAAGAGACCCAGTACTTC
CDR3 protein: CSVPPIKDMRRLYQETQYF

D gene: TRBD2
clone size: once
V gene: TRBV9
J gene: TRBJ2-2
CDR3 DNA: TGTGCCAGCAGCGTAGTAACGGGACTAAACACCGGGGAGCTGTTTTTT
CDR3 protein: CASSVVTGLNTGELFF

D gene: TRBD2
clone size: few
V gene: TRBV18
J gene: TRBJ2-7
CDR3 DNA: TGTGCCAGCTCACCAGAGACTAGCGCCTACGAGCAGTACTTC
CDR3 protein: CASSPETSAYEQYF

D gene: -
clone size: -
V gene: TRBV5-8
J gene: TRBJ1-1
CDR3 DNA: TGTGCCAGCAGCTTGGCGTCGAGGAACACTGAAGCTTTCTTT
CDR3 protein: CASSLASRNTEAFF